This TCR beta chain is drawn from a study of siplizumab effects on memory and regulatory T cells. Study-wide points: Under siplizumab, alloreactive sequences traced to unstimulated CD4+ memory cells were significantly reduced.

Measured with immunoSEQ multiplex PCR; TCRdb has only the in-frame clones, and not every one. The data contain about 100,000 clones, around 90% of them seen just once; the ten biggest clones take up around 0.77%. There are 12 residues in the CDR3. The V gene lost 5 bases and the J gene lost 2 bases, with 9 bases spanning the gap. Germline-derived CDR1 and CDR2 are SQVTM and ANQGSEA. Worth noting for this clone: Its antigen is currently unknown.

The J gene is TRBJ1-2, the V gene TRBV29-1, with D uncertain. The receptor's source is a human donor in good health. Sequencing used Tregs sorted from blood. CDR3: CSVRDQNYGYTF. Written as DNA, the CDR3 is TGCAGCGTTCGAGACCAAAACTATGGCTACACCTTC.